The clone carrying this TCR beta chain was detected a few times. Its antigen is not identified. The CDR3 runs to 19 residues. Germline CDR1 is SGHDT and CDR2 is YYEEEE. The J segment lost 0 bases and the V segment lost 4 bases, leaving 10 bases of the junction unmatched. MiXCR was run by TCRdb on the reads, yielding one entry per CDR3 protein. The table lists 140,000 to 150,000 distinct CDR3 sequences, around 32% of them singletons. This entry belongs to a study of T cell repertoires in cytomegalovirus infection. Whole-study context: It was the public TCR beta signatures that indicated both CMV infection and matching HLA type.

General study points: It was HLA-C-restricted CMV-specific TCR beta clonotypes that dominated the response ex vivo. The cumulative frequency of public TCR beta families distinguished individuals who carried CMV together with the relevant HLA.

The V and J genes are TRBV5-6 and TRBJ2-1; 13 bases fit TRBD2. Sequences were derived from CD8+ T cells from cultured PBMCs, sampled from culture after CMV antigen stimulation. The sequence came from a human donor in good health (CMV status not recorded). Some clones in this sample may be carry-over from other donors' samples. CDR3 in amino acids: CASSPPGLAGQFSYNEQFF. The CDR3 coding sequence is TGTGCCAGCAGCCCCCCGGGACTAGCGGGGCAATTCTCCTACAATGAGCAGTTCTTC. Filled out from reference TRBV5-6 and TRBJ2-1, the complete variable domain reads DAGVTQSPTHLIKTRGQQVTLRCSPKSGHDTVSWYQQALGQGPQFIFQYYEEEERQRGNFPDRFSGHQFPNYSSELNVNALLLGDSALYLCASSPPGLAGQFSYNEQFFGPGTRLTVL.